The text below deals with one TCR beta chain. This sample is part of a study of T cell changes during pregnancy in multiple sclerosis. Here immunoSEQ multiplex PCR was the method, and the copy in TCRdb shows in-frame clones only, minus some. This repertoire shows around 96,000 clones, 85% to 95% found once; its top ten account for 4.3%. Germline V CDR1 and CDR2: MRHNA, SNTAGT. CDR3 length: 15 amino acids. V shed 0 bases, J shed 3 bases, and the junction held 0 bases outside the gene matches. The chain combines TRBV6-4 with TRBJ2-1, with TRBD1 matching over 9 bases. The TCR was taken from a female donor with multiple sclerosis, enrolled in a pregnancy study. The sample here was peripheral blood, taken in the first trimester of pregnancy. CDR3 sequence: CASSDSTGGYNEQFF. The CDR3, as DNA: TGTGCCAGCAGTGACTCGACAGGGGGCTACAATGAGCAGTTCTTC.